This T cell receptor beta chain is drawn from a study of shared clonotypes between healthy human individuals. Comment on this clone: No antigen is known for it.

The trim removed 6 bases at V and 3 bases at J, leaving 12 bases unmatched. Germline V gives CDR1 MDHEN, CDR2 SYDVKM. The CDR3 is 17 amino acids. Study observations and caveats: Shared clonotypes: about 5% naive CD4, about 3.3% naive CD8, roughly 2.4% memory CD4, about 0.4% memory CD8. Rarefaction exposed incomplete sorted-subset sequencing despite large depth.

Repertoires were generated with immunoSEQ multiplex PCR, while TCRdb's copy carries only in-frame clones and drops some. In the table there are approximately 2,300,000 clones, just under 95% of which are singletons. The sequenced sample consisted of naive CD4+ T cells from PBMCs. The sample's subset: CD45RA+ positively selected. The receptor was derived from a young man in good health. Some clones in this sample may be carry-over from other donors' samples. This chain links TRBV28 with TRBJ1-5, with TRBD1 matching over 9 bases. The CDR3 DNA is TGTGCCAGCAGACACCCCCGGGACAGGGCCCTCAATCAGCCCCAGCATTTT. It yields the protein CASRHPRDRALNQPQHF.